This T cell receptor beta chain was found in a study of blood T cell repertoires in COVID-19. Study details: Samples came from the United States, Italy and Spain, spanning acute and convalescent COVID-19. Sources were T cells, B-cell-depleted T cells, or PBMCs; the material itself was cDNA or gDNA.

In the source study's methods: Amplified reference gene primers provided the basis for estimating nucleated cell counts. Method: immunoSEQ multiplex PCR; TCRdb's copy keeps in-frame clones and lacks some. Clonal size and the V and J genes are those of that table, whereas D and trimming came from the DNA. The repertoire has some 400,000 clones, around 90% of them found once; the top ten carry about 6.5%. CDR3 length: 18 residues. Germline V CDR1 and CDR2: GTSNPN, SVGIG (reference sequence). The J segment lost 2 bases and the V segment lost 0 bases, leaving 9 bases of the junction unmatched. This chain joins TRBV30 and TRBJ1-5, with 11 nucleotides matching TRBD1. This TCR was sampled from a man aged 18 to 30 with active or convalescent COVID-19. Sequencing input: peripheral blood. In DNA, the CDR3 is TGTGCCTGGAGTGTAGGGACAGGGGGACGGTGGGGCAATCAGCCCCAGCATTTT. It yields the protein CAWSVGTGGRWGNQPQHF. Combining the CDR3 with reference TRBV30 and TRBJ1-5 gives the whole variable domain SQTIHQWPATLVQPVGSPLSLECTVEGTSNPNLYWYRQAAGRGLQLLFYSVGIGQISSEVPQNLSASRPQDRQFILSSKKLLLSDSGFYLCAWSVGTGGRWGNQPQHFGDGTRLSIL.